The next 9 T cell receptor beta chains were all read from a single sample in a study of identical twins. Each CDR3 protein is one row after TCRdb ran MiXCR on the 5' RACE reads. The table has approximately 260,000 distinct CDR3 sequences, around 8.3% seen once; the top ten hold roughly 3.1%. In addition, the sample was reused for a study of yellow fever vaccine responses in identical twins.

The sequenced sample was CD8+ T cells sorted from blood. The receptor source for this set is a woman under 30 in good health.

The V and J genes are TRBV20-1 and TRBJ2-1, with D perhaps TRBD2 (6 bases). This CDR3 is 13 amino acids long. Germline V lookup: CDR1 DFQATT, CDR2 SNEGSKA (reference sequence). V was cut by 6 bases and J by 8 bases, with 17 bases left in between. The CDR3 sequence: CSAVTGLRDEQFF. The DNA of the CDR3 is TGCAGTGCCGTAACGGGACTTCGCGATGAGCAGTTCTTC.

This clonotype has a count of ten or more. The rearrangement uses TRBV4-3 and TRBJ2-1; TRBD2 matches 7 bases. Germline loops: CDR1 LGHNA, CDR2 YSLEER. The ends lost 8 bases at V and 4 bases at J; junction bases unmatched: 14. This CDR3 comprises 16 residues. CDR3: CASAQSGLADYNEQFF. The CDR3 nucleotides read TGCGCCAGCGCTCAATCGGGGCTAGCGGATTACAATGAGCAGTTCTTC.

This clonotype was detected a few times. The chain has TRBV27 and TRBJ1-2; a possible D gene is TRBD1 (5 bases). Deletions cut 3 bases from V and 7 bases from J, with 15 bases between. From germline, CDR1 is MNHEY and CDR2 SMNVEV (reference sequence). The CDR3 has 14 residues. CDR3 residues: CASSLTDTSLGYTF. In DNA, the CDR3 is TGTGCCAGCAGTTTGACGGACACCTCCCTTGGCTACACCTTC.

This clonotype was counted many times. CDR3 sequence: CASSQDELASYEQYF. In DNA form, the CDR3 reads TGCGCCAGCAGCCAAGACGAACTCGCCTCCTACGAGCAGTACTTC. J is TRBJ2-7 and V is TRBV4-3; D remains ambiguous. The CDR3 runs to 15 residues. Germline CDR1 LGHNA, CDR2 YSLEER. V lost 0 bases, J lost 0 bases, and 9 bases lay in between.

The sample holds one count of this clonotype. The chain links TRBV28 to TRBJ2-1, with a possible D match to TRBD2 (5 bases). CDR1 MDHEN and CDR2 SYDVKM come from the germline V gene. The V gene lost 4 bases and the J gene lost 8 bases, with 18 bases spanning the gap. This CDR3 comprises 15 residues. The CDR3 coding sequence is TGTGCCAGCAGTTCGGATCGGCTAGCCATCCATGAGCAGTTCTTC. Its translation is CASSSDRLAIHEQFF.

The chain is built from TRBV5-1 and TRBJ2-7, with TRBD1 identical over 9 bases. Looked up from germline, CDR1 is SGHRS and CDR2 is YFSETQ. V gave up 3 bases and J gave up 6 bases; unmatched junction bases: 7. CDR3 size: 14 residues. The CDR3 sequence is CASSSGTGFREQYF. CDR3 nucleotide sequence: TGCGCCAGCAGCTCCGGGACAGGGTTCCGCGAGCAGTACTTC.

This clonotype has more than one count but fewer than ten. For the CDR3, the DNA is TGTGCCAGCAGCCTCCGGGACCAGCAATACAATGAGCAGTTCTTC. It codes for CASSLRDQQYNEQFF. The rearrangement uses TRBV5-6 and TRBJ2-1, with D perhaps being TRBD1 or TRBD2 (5 bases each). CDR1 and CDR2 from the germline V gene are SGHDT and YYEEEE. V lost 4 bases and J lost 4, with 15 bases in between. The CDR3 is 15 residues long.

The V and J genes are TRBV5-4 and TRBJ2-5; TRBD1 is a possible D gene (7 bases). The CDR3 sequence is 15 residues long. Germline V gene data show CDR1 as SGHNT and CDR2 as YYREEE (reference sequence). V was shortened by 4 bases and J by 2 bases, with 15 bases between the two germline ends. CDR3 in amino acids: CASSPRDSSQETQYF. CDR3 sequence (DNA): TGTGCCAGCAGCCCGCGGGACAGCTCTCAAGAGACCCAGTACTTC.

This clonotype was detected only a few times. The chain has TRBV20-1 and TRBJ2-3, with TRBD1 matching over 7 bases. Germline V lookup: CDR1 DFQATT, CDR2 SNEGSKA (reference sequence). CDR3 length: 18 amino acids. V gave up 6 bases and J gave up 2 bases; unmatched junction bases: 20. In nucleotides, the CDR3 is TGCAGTGCCAAGAGTGGGGGCCACCCGGGACAGAACACAGATACGCAGTATTTT. Its translation is CSAKSGGHPGQNTDTQYF.